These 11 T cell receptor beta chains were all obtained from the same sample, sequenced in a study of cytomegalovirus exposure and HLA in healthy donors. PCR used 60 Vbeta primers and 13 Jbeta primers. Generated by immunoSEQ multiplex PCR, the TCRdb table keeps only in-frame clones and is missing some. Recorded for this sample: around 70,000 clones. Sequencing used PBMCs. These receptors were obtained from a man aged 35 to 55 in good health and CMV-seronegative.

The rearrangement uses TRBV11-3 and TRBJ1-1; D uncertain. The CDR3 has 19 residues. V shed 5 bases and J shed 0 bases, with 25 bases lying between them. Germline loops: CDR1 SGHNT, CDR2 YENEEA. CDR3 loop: CASSARPGLRRFVNTEAFF. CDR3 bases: TGTGCCAGCAGCGCAAGACCCGGTTTACGGCGGTTTGTGAACACTGAAGCTTTCTTT.

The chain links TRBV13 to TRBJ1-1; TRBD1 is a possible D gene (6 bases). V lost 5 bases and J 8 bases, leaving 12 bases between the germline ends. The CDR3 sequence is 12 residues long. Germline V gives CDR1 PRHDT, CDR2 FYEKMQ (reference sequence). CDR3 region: CASSPTRGEAFF. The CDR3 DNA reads TGTGCCAGCAGCCCAACCAGGGGCGAAGCTTTCTTT.

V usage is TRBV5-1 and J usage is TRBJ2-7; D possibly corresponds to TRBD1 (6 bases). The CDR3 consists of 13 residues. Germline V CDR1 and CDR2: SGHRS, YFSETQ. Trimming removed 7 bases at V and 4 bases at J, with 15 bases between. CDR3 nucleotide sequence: TGCGCCAGCCCTGGGACACGTAATTACGAGCAGTACTTC. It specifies CASPGTRNYEQYF.

The CDR3 here is CASSSRGGTDTQYF. The CDR3 coding sequence is TGTGCCAGCAGTTCTAGGGGGGGTACAGATACGCAGTATTTT. V is TRBV27 and J is TRBJ2-3, with a tentative D call TRBD2 (7 bases). The CDR3 extends over 14 amino acids. Germline-derived CDR1 and CDR2 are MNHEY and SMNVEV (reference sequence). Between the trimmed V and J ends, which lost 4 bases and 3 bases, there was a span of 11 bases.

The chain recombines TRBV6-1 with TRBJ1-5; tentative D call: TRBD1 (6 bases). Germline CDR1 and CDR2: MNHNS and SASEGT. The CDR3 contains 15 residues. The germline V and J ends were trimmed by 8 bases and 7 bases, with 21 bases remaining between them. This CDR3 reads CASSQTDRSGQPQHF. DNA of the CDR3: TGTGCCAGCTCCCAAACCGACAGGTCAGGGCAGCCCCAGCATTTT.

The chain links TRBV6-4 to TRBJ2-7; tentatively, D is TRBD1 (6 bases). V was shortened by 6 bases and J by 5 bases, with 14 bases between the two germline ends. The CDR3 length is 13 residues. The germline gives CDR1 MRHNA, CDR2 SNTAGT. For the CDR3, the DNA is TGTGCCAGCAGGATAACAGGGTACAACGAGCAGTACTTC. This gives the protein CASRITGYNEQYF.

Here the CDR3 reads CASSLSSDTQYF. The CDR3 DNA follows: TGCGCCAGCAGCTTGAGCTCAGATACGCAGTATTTT. The chain is built from TRBV5-1 and TRBJ2-3; D unclear. Germline-derived CDR1 and CDR2 are SGHRS and YFSETQ. The V end lost 1 base, the J end lost 4 bases, and 4 bases lay between the germline ends. This CDR3 has 12 residues. Supplemented by reference TRBV5-1 and TRBJ2-3, the full variable domain reads KAGVTQTPRYLIKTRGQQVTLSCSPISGHRSVSWYQQTPGQGLQFLFEYFSETQRNKGNFPGRFSGRQFSNSRSEMNVSTLELGDSALYLCASSLSSDTQYFGPGTRLTVL.

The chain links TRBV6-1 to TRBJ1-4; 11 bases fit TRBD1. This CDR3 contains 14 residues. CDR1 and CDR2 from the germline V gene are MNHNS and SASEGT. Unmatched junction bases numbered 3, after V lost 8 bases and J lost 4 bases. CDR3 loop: CASGTGGYNEKLFF. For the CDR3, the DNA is TGTGCCAGCGGGACAGGGGGTTATAATGAAAAACTGTTTTTT.

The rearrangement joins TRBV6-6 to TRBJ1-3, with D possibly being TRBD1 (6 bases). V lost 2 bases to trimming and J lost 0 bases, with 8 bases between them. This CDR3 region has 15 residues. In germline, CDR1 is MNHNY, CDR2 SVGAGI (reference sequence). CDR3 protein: CASSYPDSSGNTIYF. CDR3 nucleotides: TGTGCCAGCAGTTACCCGGACAGCTCTGGAAACACCATATATTTT.

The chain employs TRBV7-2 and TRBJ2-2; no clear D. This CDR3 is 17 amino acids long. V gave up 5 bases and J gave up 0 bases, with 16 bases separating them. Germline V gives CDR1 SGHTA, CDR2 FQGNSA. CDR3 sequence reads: CASSVRGKPSNTGELFF. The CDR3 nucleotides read TGTGCCAGCAGCGTCCGAGGTAAACCATCGAACACCGGGGAGCTGTTTTTT.

CDR3 in amino acids: CSVVGGQGAQETQYF. CDR3 sequence (DNA): TGCAGCGTTGTAGGAGGACAGGGGGCTCAAGAGACCCAGTACTTC. V gene TRBV29-1 combines with J gene TRBJ2-5; 11 bases are a match to TRBD1. Germline V CDR1 and CDR2: SQVTM, ANQGSEA. With V trimmed by 4 bases and J by 2 bases, 6 bases remained unmatched. The CDR3 runs 15 residues.